The 20 T cell receptor beta chains in this list originate from one sample, sequenced in a study of shared clonotypes between healthy human individuals. Some clones are missing from TCRdb's copy, which holds only in-frame ones; the method was immunoSEQ multiplex PCR. The data hold about 1.1 million clones, with 60% to 80% observed a single time. The source material was memory CD4+ T cells from PBMCs. Subset meaning: CD45RA-negative fraction. Source of these receptors: a man aged 18 to 30 in good health. Some clones in this sample may be carry-over from other donors' samples.

This clone occurred a few times. The chain carries TRBV18 and TRBJ1-1, with 9 bases that match TRBD1. CDR1 is KGHSH, CDR2 LQKENI, per germline. Germline trimming cut 1 base from V and 1 base from J; bases unmatched to any gene: 4. This CDR3 has 16 amino acids. CDR3 nucleotides: TGTGCCAGCTCACCACAGGGGACAGGGACGAACACTGAAGCTTTCTTT. The encoded protein is CASSPQGTGTNTEAFF.

This clone was observed a few times. The DNA of the CDR3 is TGCAGCGTTGGCAGGGGAGATAACACTGAAGCTTTCTTT. Protein product: CSVGRGDNTEAFF. The rearrangement uses TRBV29-1 and TRBJ1-1; D perhaps matches TRBD1 (6 bases). The ends were cut back, 4 bases at V and 2 bases at J, with 11 bases in the middle. Germline loops: CDR1 SQVTM, CDR2 ANQGSEA. The CDR3 sequence is 13 residues long.

This sequence joins TRBV5-6 and TRBJ1-1; unclear D gene. The CDR3 length is 16 residues. Germline V gene lookup returns CDR1 SGHDT and CDR2 YYEEEE. The V end was cut by 1 base, the J end by 1 base, with 14 bases between. CDR3 sequence (DNA): TGTGCCAGCAGCTTGTCTGCAAGCCGGTGGAACACTGAAGCTTTCTTT. It yields the protein CASSLSASRWNTEAFF.

The chain links TRBV5-4 to TRBJ1-1; 7 bases agree with TRBD1. CDR1 SGHNT and CDR2 YYREEE come from the germline V gene (reference sequence). CDR3 length equals 13 residues. The J segment lost 11 bases and the V segment lost 4 bases, leaving 11 bases of the junction unmatched. CDR3 region: CASSPGQERGAFF. CDR3 nucleotide sequence: TGTGCCAGCAGCCCAGGACAGGAAAGGGGTGCTTTCTTT.

Comment on this clone: Other DNA sequences of this sample code for an identical CDR3. The chain employs TRBV5-1 and TRBJ2-5; D not resolved. The CDR3 covers 13 residues. Looked up from germline, CDR1 is SGHRS and CDR2 is YFSETQ. The germline V and J ends were trimmed by 2 bases and 2 bases, with 7 bases remaining between them. The CDR3 DNA follows: TGCGCCAGCAGCTTCGGACCACAAGAGACCCAGTACTTC. This sequence encodes CASSFGPQETQYF.

This chain uses TRBV11-2 with TRBJ1-6; 8 bases agree with TRBD1. V dropped 4 bases and J dropped 8; count of bases not matched to a gene: 7. This CDR3 spans 15 amino acids. Germline CDR1 and CDR2: SGHAT and FQNNGV. The CDR3 DNA is TGTGCCAGCAGCTCCCTGACAGGGGCGGATTCACCCCTCCACTTT. This sequence encodes CASSSLTGADSPLHF.

This clone showed up just a few times. The J gene is TRBJ1-5, the V gene TRBV4-3; the D is unclear. This CDR3 has 14 amino acids. Trimming removed 0 bases at V and 4 bases at J, with 7 bases between. CDR1 and CDR2 (germline): LGHNA, YSLEER. CDR3 nucleotides: TGCGCCAGCAGCCAAGATTTGAATAATCAGCCCCAGCATTTT. Encoded protein: CASSQDLNNQPQHF.

This sequence joins TRBV9 and TRBJ2-2, with 11 bases fitting TRBD2. This CDR3 spans 16 amino acids. The V gene's germline CDR1 is SGDLS and CDR2 YYNGEE. V gave up 1 base and J gave up 2 bases; unmatched junction bases: 1. The CDR3 loop reads CASSVLAGGNTGELFF. For the CDR3, the DNA is TGTGCCAGCAGCGTACTAGCGGGAGGAAACACCGGGGAGCTGTTTTTT.

This clone was seen just once. The chain joins TRBV7-2 to TRBJ2-5; D gene uncertain. CDR3 length equals 14 residues. CDR1 and CDR2 from the germline V gene are SGHTA and FQGNSA. The V end was cut by 4 bases, the J end by 5 bases, with 14 bases between. This CDR3 reads CASSSGPRRETQYF. For the CDR3, the DNA is TGTGCCAGCAGCTCCGGGCCACGTAGGGAGACCCAGTACTTC.

CDR3 sequence reads: CASSVSVQETQYF. For the CDR3, the DNA is TGTGCCAGCAGCGTATCTGTACAAGAGACCCAGTACTTC. J is TRBJ2-5 and V is TRBV9, with D hard to call. CDR1 is SGDLS, CDR2 YYNGEE, per germline. Deletions cut 1 base from V and 2 bases from J, with 6 bases between. The CDR3 runs to 13 residues.

This clone was picked up a small number of times. The rearrangement links TRBV5-1 to TRBJ2-7; 7 bases are shared with TRBD2. Germline-derived CDR1 and CDR2 are SGHRS and YFSETQ. CDR3 length: 15 amino acids. Unmatched junction bases numbered 8, after V lost 0 bases and J lost 5 bases. This CDR3 reads CASSLESGGSDEQYF. Written as DNA, the CDR3 is TGCGCCAGCAGCTTGGAATCGGGCGGGAGTGACGAGCAGTACTTC.

This clone was seen ten or more times. The CDR3 DNA follows: TGTGCCAGCAGCTTACGCCCGGCCGGAAGCTCTGGAAACACCATATATTTT. This translates into CASSLRPAGSSGNTIYF. The genes are TRBV11-1 and TRBJ1-3; no firm D call. The CDR3 contains 17 residues. Trimming pared 2 bases from V and 0 bases from J, leaving 14 bases between. The germline gives CDR1 SGHAT, CDR2 FQDESV (reference sequence).

This clone was found once. Other nucleotide sequences from this sample produce the same CDR3. The rearrangement links TRBV9 to TRBJ2-3; 10 bases fit TRBD2. The CDR3 contains 15 residues. Per germline, CDR1 SGDLS and CDR2 YYNGEE. Trimming removed 2 bases from V and 4 bases from J; junction bases left unmatched: 4. Written as DNA, the CDR3 is TGTGCCAGCAGCGTGGGAGCGGGAGGGGCAGATACGCAGTATTTT. Protein product: CASSVGAGGADTQYF.

This clone was detected many times. The genes are TRBV5-4 and TRBJ1-1, with TRBD1 matching over 11 bases. The CDR3 covers 17 residues. V dropped 3 bases and J dropped 2; count of bases not matched to a gene: 9. Germline V gene lookup returns CDR1 SGHNT and CDR2 YYREEE (reference sequence). CDR3 sequence (DNA): TGTGCCAGCAGCTCCGGACAGGGGGCTAGGGGTAACACTGAAGCTTTCTTT. This translates into CASSSGQGARGNTEAFF.

This rearrangement joins TRBV7-9 to TRBJ2-1, with 10 bases aligning to TRBD2. CDR1 and CDR2 (germline): SEHNR, FQNEAQ (reference sequence). With V trimmed by 6 bases and J by 8 bases, 13 bases remained unmatched. CDR3 length equals 16 residues. In nucleotides, the CDR3 is TGTGCCAGCAGAACGCAGCGGGAGGGTCCCGACTATGAGCAGTTCTTC. Translation: CASRTQREGPDYEQFF.

The chain combines TRBV14 with TRBJ2-1; D perhaps matches TRBD1 (7 bases). The germline V gene encodes CDR1 SGHDN and CDR2 FVKESK. CDR3 length: 13 residues. Trimming pared 4 bases from V and 9 bases from J, leaving 13 bases between. CDR3 coding DNA: TGTGCCAGCAGCCGACAGGGAGGTACTGAGCAGTTCTTC. This encodes CASSRQGGTEQFF.

V and J are TRBV6-6 and TRBJ1-1; D is perhaps TRBD1 (5 bases). Germline-derived CDR1 and CDR2 are MNHNY and SVGAGI (reference sequence). The ends were cut back, 6 bases at V and 1 base at J, with 15 bases in the middle. The CDR3 sequence is 15 residues long. The CDR3 protein is CASSLREGRNTEAFF. As DNA, the CDR3 is TGTGCCAGCAGCCTACGGGAGGGGAGGAACACTGAAGCTTTCTTT.

The chain employs TRBV6-5 and TRBJ1-5; D is possibly TRBD1 (5 bases). Per the germline V gene, CDR1 is MNHEY and CDR2 is SVGAGI. This CDR3 region has 15 residues. V dropped 0 bases and J dropped 8 bases, with 14 bases sitting between them. The DNA for the CDR3 is TGTGCCAGCAGTTACTCAAGGGGTGCTGGTGAGCCCCAGCATTTT. It is translated as CASSYSRGAGEPQHF.

The genes are TRBV18 and TRBJ2-2; D is perhaps TRBD1 (6 bases). The CDR3 is 15 amino acids. Per germline, CDR1 KGHSH and CDR2 LQKENI. Trimming left V 6 bases short and J 1 base short, with 12 bases between. Here the CDR3 reads CASSREGGNTGELFF. The CDR3 DNA reads as TGTGCCAGCTCCCGAGAAGGGGGGAACACCGGGGAGCTGTTTTTT.

Notes on this clone: The same CDR3 can be traced to other DNA sequences in this sample. V gene TRBV10-3 combines with J gene TRBJ2-5, with a tentative D call TRBD1 (5 bases). The V end lost 2 bases, the J end lost 2 bases, and 9 bases lay between the germline ends. Germline V CDR1 and CDR2: ENHRY, SYGVKD. The CDR3 loop spans 14 amino acids. CDR3 sequence: CAISEGAGQETQYF. CDR3 nucleotide sequence: TGTGCCATCAGTGAGGGAGCAGGGCAAGAGACCCAGTACTTC.